The clone carrying this T cell receptor (beta chain) was observed once. Germline values: CDR1 LNHNV, CDR2 YYDKDF (reference sequence). The CDR3 covers 15 residues. Trimming cost V 0 bases and J 3 bases; bases outside gene matches: 4. This sample was included in a study of blood T cell repertoires in COVID-19. Overall study: There were acute and convalescent COVID-19 samples, and they came from the United States, Italy and Spain. The analysed material was cDNA or gDNA that came from T cells, B-cell-depleted T cells, or PBMCs.

TCRdb keeps only in-frame clones here, not all; method: immunoSEQ multiplex PCR. The table shows roughly 41,000 clones, with 70% to 90% occurring only once. The TCR comes from a man aged 55 to 69 with active COVID-19. The specimen was peripheral blood. J is TRBJ2-5 and V is TRBV15; TRBD1 aligns across 7 bases. CDR3 coding DNA: TGTGCCACCAGCAGAGACGGGACAGCAAAAGAGACCCAGTACTTC. Its protein product is CATSRDGTAKETQYF. Complete variable domain (other parts from reference TRBV15 and TRBJ2-5): DAMVIQNPRYQVTQFGKPVTLSCSQTLNHNVMYWYQQKSSQAPKLLFHYYDKDFNNEADTPDNFQSRRPNTSFCFLDIRSPGLGDTAMYLCATSRDGTAKETQYFGPGTRLLVL.